The rows below give T cell receptor beta chains drawn from one sample of a study of OX40 agonist ivuxolimab in advanced cancers. TCRdb's table, derived via immunoSEQ multiplex PCR, lists solely in-frame clones and lacks some. The sample has tens of thousands of clones; more than 90% are singletons. Specimen: CD4+ or CD8+ T cells sorted from blood, collected in a trial of the OX40 agonist ivuxolimab. All receptors derive from an adult with an advanced solid tumor such as melanoma, head and neck, liver or kidney cancer. Both conserved end residues are trimmed from each CDR3.

TRBV29-1,TRBJ2-7,SVGGTGRLSQY
TRBV11-3,TRBJ2-1,ASGPGGSYNEQF
TRBV23-1,TRBJ1-4,ASSYPLVGF
TRBV28,TRBJ2-7,ASSFGGLSYEQY
TRBV4-2,TRBJ2-1,ASSQDGGFKQF
TRBV4-1,TRBJ2-2,ASSQVAGRFGELF
TRBV6-6,TRBJ2-3,ASSYGRAPTDTQY
TRBV10-2,TRBJ2-7,ASRKGQGPYEQY
TRBV6-5,TRBJ2-6,ASSYATGANVLT
TRBV5-1,TRBJ1-3,ASRASGNTIY
TRBV5-1,TRBJ2-7,ASSLAASGGTYEQY